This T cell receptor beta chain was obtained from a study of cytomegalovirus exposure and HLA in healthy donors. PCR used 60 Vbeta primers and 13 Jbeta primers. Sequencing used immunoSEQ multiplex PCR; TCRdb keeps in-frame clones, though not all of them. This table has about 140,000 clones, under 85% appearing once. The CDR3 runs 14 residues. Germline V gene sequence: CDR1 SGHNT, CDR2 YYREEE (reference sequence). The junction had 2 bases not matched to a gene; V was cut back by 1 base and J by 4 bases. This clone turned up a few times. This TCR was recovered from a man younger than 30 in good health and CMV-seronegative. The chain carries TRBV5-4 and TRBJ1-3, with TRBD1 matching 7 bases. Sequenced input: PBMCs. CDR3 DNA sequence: TGTGCCAGCAGCTTGCAGGGGGGAGGAAACACCATATATTTT. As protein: CASSLQGGGNTIYF.